This T cell receptor (beta chain) was captured by sequencing in a study of identical twins. Whole-study results and caveats: Fewer insertions were carried by abundant cord blood beta clonotypes, but none was seen in memory repertoires.

The CDR3 loop spans 15 amino acids. Trimming removed 0 bases from V and 4 bases from J, with 10 bases in between. Per the germline V gene, CDR1 is LGHNA and CDR2 is YSLEER. This clonotype was detected ten times or more. Antigen specificity is unknown. TCRdb re-called the 5' RACE reads with MiXCR, one entry per CDR3 protein. The sample holds approximately 500,000 distinct CDR3 sequences, 20% to 25% seen once. These data also formed part of another study, on T cells expressing NK-cell markers. That work states: All TCR beta repertoires analysed originated from sorted CD3+CD56+NKG2C+, CD3+CD56+NKG2C- and CD3+CD56-NKG2C+ T cells.

The chain combines TRBV4-3 with TRBJ1-5, with D tentatively TRBD1 (5 bases). This sequence was found in a woman aged 18-29 years in good health. Sequencing was carried out using CD4+ T cells sorted from blood. The CDR3 nucleotides are TGCGCCAGCAGCCAAGACTGGGGGGGGAATCAGCCCCAGCATTTT. Its translation: CASSQDWGGNQPQHF.